This is a list of T cell receptor beta chains from one sample in a study of cytomegalovirus exposure and HLA in healthy donors. TCRdb keeps only in-frame clones here, not all; method: immunoSEQ multiplex PCR. The sample lists about 80,000 clones; around 77% were seen once. Material for sequencing was PBMCs. Receptors were obtained from a man aged 50-59 years in good health and CMV-seronegative. The CDR3 runs from the conserved cysteine through the conserved F or W. Each record gives: clone size, D gene, J gene, V gene, CDR3 DNA, CDR3 protein. The D gene is left open where the match is weak. Size is omitted from some rows. Given values are once, few, many or a class for expanded clones.

>-|TRBD2|TRBJ2-3|TRBV6-5
TGTGCCAGCAGTTACTCGGCGGGGGGGGGCGCAGATACGCAGTATTTT
CASSYSAGGGADTQYF
>-|TRBD2|TRBJ2-5|TRBV5-4
TGTGCCAGCAGCCAAGGGGGACTAGCGGGGGGAACAATCCAAGAGACCCAGTACTTC
CASSQGGLAGGTIQETQYF
>-|TRBD2|TRBJ2-4|TRBV9
TGTGCCAGCAGCGAGGGGACTAGCGGGGGGATTCAGTACTTC
CASSEGTSGGIQYF
>-|TRBD2|TRBJ2-3|TRBV7-2
TGTGCCAGCAGCAACCAGGGGACTAGAACAGATACGCAGTATTTT
CASSNQGTRTDTQYF
>once|-|TRBJ2-3|TRBV11-3
TGTGCCAGCAGCTTTAGAGTGTCCACAGATACGCAGTATTTT
CASSFRVSTDTQYF
>-|TRBD1|TRBJ2-7|TRBV6-5
TGTGCCAGCAAAGGAGTAGGGACAGGTGACTACGAGCAGTACTTC
CASKGVGTGDYEQYF
>-|-|TRBJ2-7|TRBV4-2
TGTGCCAGCAGCCAAGATTTCGGGCTAGGGGGCTACGAGCAGTACTTC
CASSQDFGLGGYEQYF
>-|TRBD1|TRBJ2-2|TRBV11-2
TGTGCCAGCAGCCGTCCCGGGACAGGGAACGGGGAGCTGTTTTTT
CASSRPGTGNGELFF
>-|TRBD1|TRBJ2-7|TRBV5-1
TGCGCCAGCAGTTCGACAGGGGGCGCCGGTTACGAGCAGTACTTC
CASSSTGGAGYEQYF
>-|TRBD1|TRBJ1-3|TRBV5-1
TGCGCCAGCAGCTTGGAAGGGACAGTAAGCTCTGGAAACACCATATATTTT
CASSLEGTVSSGNTIYF
>-|TRBD2|TRBJ2-1|TRBV7-2
TGTGCCAGCAGCCTGCGTTTGCGGGGGGTCGGGGGGAATGAGCAGTTCTTC
CASSLRLRGVGGNEQFF
>-|-|TRBJ1-1|TRBV18
TGTGCCAGCTCACCACCCGAGTTTTCCCTGAACACTGAAGCTTTCTTT
CASSPPEFSLNTEAFF
>-|-|TRBJ2-3|TRBV30
TGTGCCTGGAGTGTAGGGAATAGCGCAGATACGCAGTATTTT
CAWSVGNSADTQYF
>-|TRBD1|TRBJ1-5|TRBV18
TGTGCCAGCTCACCTCGGAGGGCCGGAGACAGGGGTAATCAGCCCCAGCATTTT
CASSPRRAGDRGNQPQHF
>-|-|TRBJ2-7|TRBV19
TGTGCCAGTAGTAGCCTCCAACAGGGAGCCCACGAGCAGTACTTC
CASSSLQQGAHEQYF
>-|-|TRBJ2-7|TRBV2
TGTGCCAGCAGTGAGAGTGGTGGAGGGGGCTCGGGTGAGCAGTACTTC
CASSESGGGGSGEQYF
>-|-|TRBJ1-3|TRBV10-2
TGCGCCACGGGGGGCAGCTCTGGAAACACCATATATTTT
CATGGSSGNTIYF
>-|-|TRBJ2-7|TRBV29-1
TGCAGCGTTGCAGTGACACCCTACGAGCAGTACTTC
CSVAVTPYEQYF
>-|TRBD1|TRBJ1-2|TRBV7-2
TGTGCCAGCAGCACGGCTCAGGGGGCCCCCGCAGGCTACACCTTC
CASSTAQGAPAGYTF
>-|-|TRBJ2-7|TRBV19
TGTGCCAGTAGTGCCCCGGACATCGCCTACGAGCAGTACTTC
CASSAPDIAYEQYF
>few|TRBD1|TRBJ1-5|TRBV30
TGTGCCTGGAGTGACGGCCGGGACAGCGGGGGCCATCAGCCCCAGCATTTT
CAWSDGRDSGGHQPQHF
>-|-|TRBJ1-2|TRBV30
TGTGCCTTGACGCGGGACTTGTATCGGGTTGGCTACACCTTC
CALTRDLYRVGYTF
>-|-|TRBJ1-2|TRBV9
TGTGCCAGCAGCGTAGTTTCGGTCGGGGGACTAAACTATGGCTACACCTTC
CASSVVSVGGLNYGYTF
>-|-|TRBJ1-1|TRBV6-5
TGTGCCAGCAGTTGGGGAGGGAACACTGAAGCTTTCTTT
CASSWGGNTEAFF
>-|TRBD1|TRBJ1-2|TRBV6-6
TGTGCCAGCAGTTACTTCCCCGACAGGGCTGACTATGGCTACACCTTC
CASSYFPDRADYGYTF
>few|-|TRBJ1-1|TRBV5-1
TGCGCCAGCAGCCGCGCGGCGGGGCACACTGAAGCTTTCTTT
CASSRAAGHTEAFF
>-|-|TRBJ1-3|TRBV6-5
TGTGCCAGCAGTTACGGACAGCACTCTGGAAACACCATATATTTT
CASSYGQHSGNTIYF
>few|TRBD1|TRBJ1-1|TRBV7-3
TGTGCCAGCAGCTTAGCCGGGACAGGACATGAAGCTTTCTTT
CASSLAGTGHEAFF
>-|TRBD1|TRBJ2-7|TRBV9
TGTGCCAGCAGCGCGGCAGGGGGCTCCTACGAGCAGTACTTC
CASSAAGGSYEQYF